This TCR beta chain derives from a study of blood T cell repertoires in COVID-19 (dated by TCRdb to about 2020). Regarding the research as a whole: The collaborator samples originated in the United States, Italy and Spain and spanned the acute and convalescent phases of COVID-19. The prospective study material was composed of cDNA or gDNA derived from T cells, B-cell-depleted T cells, or PBMCs. The dataset comprised deeply sampled blood TCRbeta repertoires from subjects exposed to, actively infected with, or recovered from COVID-19. The repertoires were released in a freely available public database meant as a resource for research on the immune response to SARS-CoV-2. Samples were obtained from the ongoing ImmuneRACE study (first 160 participants) and from 1,254 subjects provided by 6 global collaborators. Nearly every sample came with metadata listing a de-identified subject ID, COVID-19 status, age in years and sex. Where available, HLA class I and class II types were taken from metadata supplied by the sample provider and were not determined by assay-based typing.

Worth noting for this clone: What antigen it recognizes has not been identified. It has no much larger one-base neighbor in the sample; base qualities were not kept.

TCRbeta CDR3 regions were amplified from genomic DNA using the immunoSEQ Assay, a bias-controlled multiplex PCR. For the original study's pipeline: The number of nucleated cells in each sample was estimated by amplification of reference gene primers within the assay. To quantify the absolute abundance of each unique TCRbeta CDR3 rearrangement, sequence reads were collapsed and filtered. For each sample, productive Simpson clonality was calculated by taking the square root of Simpson's diversity index across productive rearrangements. This is the immuneACCESS table as TCRdb keeps it, with only in-frame sequences that have V and J called. A part of the clones is gone; compared with another copy, unresolved V genes explain less than half, and the rest is unexplained. V, J and clone size reflect that table, while D and trimming were determined from the DNA. A total of tens of thousands of clones appear in this sample, about 91% of them only once. Over 10% of the sample rests with the top ten.

Broader findings and caveats from the paper: Clinical and demographic metadata were provided uncurated, with the amount varying by source and participant.

Trimming removed 2 bases from V and 3 bases from J, leaving 8 bases between the germline ends. The CDR3, from cysteine to phenylalanine, totals 14 residues. The only DNA kept is the CDR3, 42 bases in frame from the first base. For CDR1 and CDR2, the germline V gene (reference sequence) lists MNHEY and SMNVEV. Collaborating institutions collected whole blood in K2EDTA tubes following their own protocols. For TCRbeta analysis, collaborators shipped samples as frozen whole blood, isolated PBMCs, or DNA extracted from either of those sample types. The sequenced sample was peripheral blood. The source of this sequence is a human donor with active COVID-19. The donor label of this sample is uncertain. In this chain, TRBV27 is recombined with TRBJ2-1, and perhaps TRBD1 as D gene, on 5 matching bases. The DNA is TGTGCCAGCAGTTTAAGGGGCGACTACAATGAGCAGTTCTTC. It translates to CASSLRGDYNEQFF.